The clone carrying this TCR beta chain was seen more than once but under ten times. Its antigen is still unknown. Researchers reported that TCR beta cDNA libraries carried unique molecular identifiers. TCRdb fed the PCR reads into MiXCR, producing one record per CDR3 protein. The data contain a few hundred thousand distinct CDR3 sequences, 30% to 40% of them singletons. This entry comes from a study of post-analysis software for immune sequencing data. Looking at the study overall: Relapsing-remitting, secondary progressive and progressive-relapsing courses of multiple sclerosis were included.

Study results and caveats: Normalized Chao1 diversity was significantly reduced in patients versus controls. Patients had higher frequencies than controls of four to six TRBV segments, including TRBV5-6, TRBV5-1 and TRBV20-1.

CDR3 length equals 13 residues. Deletions cut 1 base from V and 7 bases from J, with 10 bases between. Germline-derived CDR1 and CDR2 are MNHEY and SVGEGT. This TCR was sampled from a girl between 2 and 17 years old with multiple sclerosis. The chain joins TRBV6-2 or TRBV6-3 to TRBJ1-1; tentative D call: TRBD1 (6 bases). Sequencing used blood. CDR3 nucleotides: TGTGCCAGCAGTTACTTACAGGGAATTGAAGCTTTCTTT. Translated, it gives CASSYLQGIEAFF.